A selection of T cell receptor beta chains follows, all from one sample in a study of T cell responses to AZD1222 COVID-19 vaccine. Assay used: immunoSEQ multiplex PCR; TCRdb lists only in-frame clones, some missing. This table has roughly 160,000 clones, around 95% appearing once. Here the sequenced sample was peripheral blood, taken on day 0 of AZD1222 vaccination. These receptors came from an adult in good health. Both conserved end residues are part of each CDR3. The D gene is left open where the match is weak.

j_call d_call v_call cdr3_nt cdr3_aa
TRBJ1-4 TRBD1 TRBV11-1 TGTGCCAGCAGCCGGACAGGGACCACTAATGAAAAACTGTTTTTT CASSRTGTTNEKLFF
TRBJ2-2 - TRBV5-4 TGTGCCAGCAGCTTTCCGACACTCAACACCGGGGAGCTGTTTTTT CASSFPTLNTGELFF
TRBJ1-2 - TRBV3-1/TRBV3-2 TGTGCCAGCAGCCAAGCAATGGGCTTAGCTAACTATGGCTACACCTTC CASSQAMGLANYGYTF
TRBJ2-2 - TRBV12-3/TRBV12-4 TGTGCTACTACACCGAACACCGGGGAGCTGTTTTTT CATTPNTGELFF
TRBJ2-2 - TRBV6-5 TGTGCCAGCAGTCTGAGAAACACCGGGGAGCTGTTTTTT CASSLRNTGELFF
TRBJ1-5 TRBD1 TRBV19 TGTGCCAGTAGGATCAAGGACAGGGGAGGGAATCAGCCCCAGCATTTT CASRIKDRGGNQPQHF
TRBJ2-3 - TRBV2 TGTGCCAGCAGTTCCCGACGAGCGGATACGCAGTATTTT CASSSRRADTQYF
TRBJ1-4 - TRBV28 TGTGCCAGCAGGAAAAATAATGAAAAACTGTTTTTT CASRKNNEKLFF
TRBJ2-1 - TRBV9 TGTGCCAGCAGCGTAGTAGGGGGAACCTACAATGAGCAGTTCTTC CASSVVGGTYNEQFF
TRBJ2-3 TRBD2 TRBV7-9 TGTGCCAGTCCCCCGGCGGGAGGCGAGTCAGATACGCAGTATTTT CASPPAGGESDTQYF